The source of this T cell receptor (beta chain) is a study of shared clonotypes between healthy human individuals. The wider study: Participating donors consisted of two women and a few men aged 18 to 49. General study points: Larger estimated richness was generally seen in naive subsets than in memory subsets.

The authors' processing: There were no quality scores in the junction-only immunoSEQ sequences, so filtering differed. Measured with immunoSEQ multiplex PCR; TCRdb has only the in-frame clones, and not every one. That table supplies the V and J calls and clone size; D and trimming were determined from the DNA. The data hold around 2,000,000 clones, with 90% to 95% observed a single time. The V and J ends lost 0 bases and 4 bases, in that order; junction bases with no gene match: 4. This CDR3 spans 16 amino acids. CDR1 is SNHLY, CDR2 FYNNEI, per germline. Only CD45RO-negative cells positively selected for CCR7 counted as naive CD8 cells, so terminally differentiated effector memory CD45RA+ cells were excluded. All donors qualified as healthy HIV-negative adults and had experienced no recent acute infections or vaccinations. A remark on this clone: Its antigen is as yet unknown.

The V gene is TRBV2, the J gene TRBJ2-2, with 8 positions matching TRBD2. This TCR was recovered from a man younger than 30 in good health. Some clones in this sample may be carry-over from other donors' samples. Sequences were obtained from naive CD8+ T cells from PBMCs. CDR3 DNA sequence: TGTGCCAGCAGTGAAGCGCGGCTAGCGGGCACCGGGGAGCTGTTTTTT. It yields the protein CASSEARLAGTGELFF.